This T cell receptor (beta chain) was retrieved from a study of blood T cell repertoires in COVID-19. The CDR3 extends over 17 amino acids. TCRdb's table, derived via immunoSEQ multiplex PCR, lists solely in-frame clones and lacks some. The sample lists about 170,000 clones; about four fifths were seen once. The clonotype comes from a woman over 75 with active or convalescent COVID-19. The chain carries TRBV21-1 and TRBJ2-3; the listed D gene, TRBD2, was not tested against the DNA. TRBV21-1 is a documented pseudogene. Material: peripheral blood. The CDR3 DNA is TGTGCCGCCGACTTTGTGGAGGGAACTGGGGGCACAGATACGCAGTATTTT. This codes for CAADFVEGTGGTDTQYF.